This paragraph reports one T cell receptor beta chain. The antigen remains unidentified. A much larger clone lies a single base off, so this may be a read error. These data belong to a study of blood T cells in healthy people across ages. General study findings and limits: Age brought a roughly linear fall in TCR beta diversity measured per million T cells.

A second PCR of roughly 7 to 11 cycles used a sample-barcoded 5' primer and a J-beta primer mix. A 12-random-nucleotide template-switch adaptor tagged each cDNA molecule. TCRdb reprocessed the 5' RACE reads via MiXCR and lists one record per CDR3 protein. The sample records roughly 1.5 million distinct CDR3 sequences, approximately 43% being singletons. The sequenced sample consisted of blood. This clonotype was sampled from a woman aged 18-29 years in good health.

The CDR3 here is CASSLRNYNEQYF. The DNA of the CDR3 is TGTGCCAGCAGCTTAAGGAACTACAATGAGCAGTACTTC. The genes are TRBV11-2 and TRBJ2-7; no clear D. Germline V gene sequence: CDR1 SGHAT, CDR2 FQNNGV. V was pared by 2 bases and J by 7 bases, with 12 bases between. The CDR3 extends over 13 amino acids.